This TCR beta chain was captured by sequencing in a study of T cell clonotyping in hematopoietic cell transplantation. Findings and limits, study-wide: Recipient TCR diversity dropped after transplant; expanded clonotypes rose from day 30 to 180. Higher Inverse Simpson Index values in graft donor and pretransplant recipient predicted broader posttransplant TCR diversity.

CDR3 length equals 12 residues. Germline-derived CDR1 and CDR2 are SQVTM and ANQGSEA. V gave up 3 bases and J gave up 6 bases, with 11 bases separating them. Notes on this clone: Its target is not known.

Sequenced by immunoSEQ multiplex PCR; TCRdb stores in-frame clones only, minus some. This table holds approximately 20,000 clones, approximately 79% found once. Material for sequencing was peripheral blood mononuclear cells. The chain has TRBV29-1 and TRBJ1-2; D ambiguous. This clonotype was obtained from a man in his 60s in good health. Some clones in this sample may be carry-over from other donors' samples. CDR3 in amino acids: CSVDTGRHGYTF. The CDR3 nucleotides read TGCAGCGTTGATACGGGGAGGCATGGCTACACCTTC.